The clone carrying this TCR beta chain has only a few counts. Its antigen is as yet unknown. The sample is drawn from a study of response to subunit inactivated influenza vaccine. Trimming cost V 0 bases and J 4 bases, with 8 bases left between them. CDR1 LNHNV and CDR2 YYDKDF come from the germline V gene (reference sequence). The CDR3 sequence is 14 residues long. TCRdb recomputed calls from the RT-PCR reads with MiXCR, one row per CDR3 protein. The top ten hold 1.5% to 2% of the sample, which has about half a million distinct CDR3 sequences, around 25% seen once. General observations from the study: Authors suggested each seasonal influenza vaccination recruits few new T cells.

The chain is built from TRBV15 and TRBJ2-3; D unclear. The receptor was derived from a man aged 50-60 years who received an inactivated influenza vaccine. The specimen was CD4+ T cells sorted from PBMCs, collected roughly 5 days after vaccination. The CDR3 DNA follows: TGTGCCACCAGCAGAGATCTAGGCGCAGATACGCAGTATTTT. It specifies CATSRDLGADTQYF.